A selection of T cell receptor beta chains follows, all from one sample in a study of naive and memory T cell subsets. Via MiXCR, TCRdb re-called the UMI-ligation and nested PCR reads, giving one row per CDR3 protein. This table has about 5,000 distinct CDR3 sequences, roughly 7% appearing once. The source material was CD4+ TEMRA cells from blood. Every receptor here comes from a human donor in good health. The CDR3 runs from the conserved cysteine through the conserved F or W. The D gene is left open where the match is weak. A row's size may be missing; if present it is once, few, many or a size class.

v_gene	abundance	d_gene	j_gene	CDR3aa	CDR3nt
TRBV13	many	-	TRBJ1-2	CASSSAYPGGYTF	TGTGCCAGCAGCTCCGCGTATCCGGGGGGCTACACCTTC
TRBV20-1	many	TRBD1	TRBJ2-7	CSAREFGTGFSYEQYF	TGCAGTGCTAGAGAGTTCGGGACAGGGTTCTCCTACGAGCAGTACTTC
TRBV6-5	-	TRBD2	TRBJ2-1	CASREREVGNEQFF	TGTGCCAGCAGAGAGCGGGAGGTCGGGAATGAGCAGTTCTTC
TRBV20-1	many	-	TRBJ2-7	CSAGREYEQYF	TGCAGTGCTGGCCGGGAGTACGAGCAGTACTTC
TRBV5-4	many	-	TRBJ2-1	CASQFEPTTSGEQFF	TGTGCCAGCCAATTCGAGCCCACTACATCGGGGGAGCAGTTCTTC
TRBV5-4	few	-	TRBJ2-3	CASSSFQGADTQYF	TGTGCCAGCAGCTCGTTCCAGGGAGCAGATACGCAGTATTTT
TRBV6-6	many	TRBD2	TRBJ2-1	CASIPTSGSYNEQFF	TGTGCCAGCATCCCAACTAGCGGGAGCTACAATGAGCAGTTCTTC
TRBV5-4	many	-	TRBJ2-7	CASSPGLAALEQYF	TGTGCCAGCTCCCCTGGTCTAGCAGCCCTCGAGCAGTACTTC
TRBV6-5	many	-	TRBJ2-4	CASSYRHGSGNIQYF	TGTGCCAGCAGTTACCGACACGGGAGTGGGAACATTCAGTACTTC
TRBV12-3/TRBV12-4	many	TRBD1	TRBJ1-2	CASSPGTAYGYTF	TGTGCCAGCAGTCCCGGGACAGCCTATGGCTACACCTTC
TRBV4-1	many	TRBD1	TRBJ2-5	CASSHVGQGVETQYF	TGCGCCAGCAGCCATGTAGGACAGGGAGTAGAGACCCAGTACTTC
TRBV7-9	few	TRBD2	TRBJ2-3	CASSRGLAGSTDTQYF	TGTGCCAGCAGCCGCGGACTAGCGGGTAGCACAGATACGCAGTATTTT
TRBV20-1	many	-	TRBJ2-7	CSALAEIYEQYF	TGCAGTGCCTTAGCGGAGATCTACGAGCAGTACTTC
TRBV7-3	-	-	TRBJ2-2	CASSPGHPGELFF	TGTGCCAGCAGCCCCGGACATCCCGGGGAGCTGTTTTTT
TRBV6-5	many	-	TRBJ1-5	CARPGCRVNSNQPQHF	TGTGCCAGGCCCGGGTGTAGGGTCAATAGCAATCAGCCCCAGCATTTT
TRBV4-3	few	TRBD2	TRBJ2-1	CASSQTGTSGYNEQFF	TGCGCCAGCAGCCAGACCGGGACTAGCGGCTACAATGAGCAGTTCTTC